The 4 T cell receptor beta chains listed next were all sequenced from one sample in a study of cytomegalovirus exposure and HLA in healthy donors. The protocol was immunoSEQ multiplex PCR, while the TCRdb copy is restricted to in-frame clones and leaves out a portion. The sample has about 60,000 clones, 80% to 95% seen once. The specimen sequenced was PBMCs. The receptors were sampled from a woman in her late teens or twenties in good health and CMV-seronegative.

This chain links TRBV30 with TRBJ2-7, with 11 bases identical to TRBD2. The germline gives CDR1 GTSNPN, CDR2 SVGIG (reference sequence). The CDR3 runs to 13 residues. Trimming at V came to 3 bases and at J to 3 bases, leaving 1 base not matched to a gene. CDR3 amino acids: CAWSLAGGYEQYV. CDR3 bases: TGTGCCTGGAGCCTAGCGGGAGGCTACGAGCAGTACGTC.

V and J are TRBV19 and TRBJ2-6, with D possibly TRBD1 on 6 matching bases. This CDR3 contains 14 residues. Germline CDR1 LNHDA, CDR2 SQIVND (reference sequence). Trimming removed 7 bases from V and 4 bases from J, with 11 bases in between. Here the CDR3 DNA reads TGTGCCAGTAACAGGGCGGCCGGGGCCAACGTCCTGACTTTC. Protein: CASNRAAGANVLTF. Supplemented by reference TRBV19 and TRBJ2-6, the full variable domain reads DGGITQSPKYLFRKEGQNVTLSCEQNLNHDAMYWYRQDPGQGLRLIYYSQIVNDFQKGDIAEGYSVSREKKESFPLTVTSAQKNPTAFYLCASNRAAGANVLTFGAGSRLTVL.

This sequence joins TRBV27 and TRBJ1-3, with D perhaps matching TRBD1 (6 bases). Trimming pared 4 bases from V and 3 bases from J, leaving 13 bases between. Germline CDR1 and CDR2: MNHEY and SMNVEV (reference sequence). The CDR3 is made up of 15 amino acids. The CDR3 DNA sequence: TGTGCCAGCAGTTCCACAGGGATGTTTGGAAACACCATATATTTT. Its translation is CASSSTGMFGNTIYF.

This chain connects TRBV29-1 to TRBJ2-1, with D perhaps matching TRBD2 (6 bases). Germline V gene lookup returns CDR1 SQVTM and CDR2 ANQGSEA. V was shortened by 4 bases and J by 6 bases, with 16 bases between the two germline ends. CDR3 length: 14 residues. In nucleotides, the CDR3 is TGCAGCGTTGTTACTAGTCGAGCGGGCAATGAGCAGTTCTTC. Translated: CSVVTSRAGNEQFF.